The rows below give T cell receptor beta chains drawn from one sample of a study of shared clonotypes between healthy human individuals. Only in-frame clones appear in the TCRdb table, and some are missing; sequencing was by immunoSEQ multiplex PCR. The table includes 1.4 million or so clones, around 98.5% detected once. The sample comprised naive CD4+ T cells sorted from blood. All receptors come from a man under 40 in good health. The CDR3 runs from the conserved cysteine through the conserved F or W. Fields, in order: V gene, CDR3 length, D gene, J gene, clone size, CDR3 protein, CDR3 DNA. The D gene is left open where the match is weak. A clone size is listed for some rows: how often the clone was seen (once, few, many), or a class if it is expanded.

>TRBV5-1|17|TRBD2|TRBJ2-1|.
CASSLDLLAGVPNEQFF
TGCGCCAGCAGCTTGGACCTACTAGCGGGAGTACCGAATGAGCAGTTCTTC
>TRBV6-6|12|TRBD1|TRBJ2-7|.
CASRDSSYEQYF
TGTGCCAGCCGGGACAGTTCCTACGAGCAGTACTTC
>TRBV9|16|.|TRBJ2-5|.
CASSVAGDRAIETQYF
TGTGCCAGCAGCGTAGCTGGAGACCGCGCCATCGAGACCCAGTACTTC
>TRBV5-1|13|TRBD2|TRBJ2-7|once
CASSLGQRGEQYF
TGCGCCAGCAGCTTGGGACAGCGGGGCGAGCAGTACTTC
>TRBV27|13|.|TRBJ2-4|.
CASSSIAKNIQYF
TGTGCCAGCAGTTCAATAGCCAAAAACATTCAGTACTTC
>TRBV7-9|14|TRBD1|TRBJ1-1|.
CASTEQGADTEAFF
TGTGCCAGCACAGAACAGGGGGCGGATACTGAAGCTTTCTTT
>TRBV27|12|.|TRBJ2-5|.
CASRRGQETQYF
TGTGCCAGCCGACGGGGGCAAGAGACCCAGTACTTC
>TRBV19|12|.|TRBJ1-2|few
CASSSQDYGYTF
TGTGCCAGTAGTTCTCAGGACTATGGCTACACCTTC
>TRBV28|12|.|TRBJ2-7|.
CASSPRYHEQYF
TGTGCCAGCAGCCCCCGGTACCACGAGCAGTACTTC
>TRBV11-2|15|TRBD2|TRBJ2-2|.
CASSLGLAGAGELFF
TGTGCCAGCAGCCTAGGACTAGCGGGTGCTGGGGAGCTGTTTTTT
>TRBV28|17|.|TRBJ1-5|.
CASSADLQGRSNQPQHF
TGTGCCAGCAGTGCCGACCTACAGGGAAGATCCAATCAGCCCCAGCATTTT
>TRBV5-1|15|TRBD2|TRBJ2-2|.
CASGSIAGEAGELFF
TGCGCCAGCGGCTCCATAGCGGGAGAGGCCGGGGAGCTGTTTTTT
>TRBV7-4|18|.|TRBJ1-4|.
CASSARAWGRSTNEKLFF
TGTGCCAGCAGCGCCAGGGCTTGGGGTAGGTCAACTAATGAAAAACTGTTTTTT
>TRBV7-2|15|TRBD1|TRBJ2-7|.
CASSSNRGYSYEQYF
TGTGCCAGCAGTTCCAACAGGGGCTACTCCTACGAGCAGTACTTC
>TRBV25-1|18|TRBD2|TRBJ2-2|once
CASSEPTSGRAHTGELFF
TGTGCCAGCAGTGAACCGACTAGCGGGAGGGCCCACACCGGGGAGCTGTTTTTT
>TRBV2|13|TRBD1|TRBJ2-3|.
CASIRGPIDTQYF
TGTGCCAGCATCAGGGGGCCCATAGATACGCAGTATTTT
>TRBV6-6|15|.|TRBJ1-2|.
CASSTFGQTNYGYTF
TGTGCCAGCAGTACGTTTGGACAGACTAACTATGGCTACACCTTC